One T cell receptor (beta chain) is described in this entry. Its antigen is not known. The record originates from a study of monozygotic twins with inflammatory bowel disease. Findings and caveats of the study: For IBD, no single strong associated signal or clonotype was supported. Clonotypes shared with others were fewer in IBD patients than in healthy twins, especially with disease activity.

Total RNA input per TCR library was 3,500 to 4,500 ng. TCRdb reprocessed the 5' RACE reads and stores each CDR3 protein as one record, lacking DNA. The listing contains about 300,000 distinct CDR3 sequences. The sequenced sample was blood. This TCR was sampled from a human donor with ulcerative colitis or Crohn's disease, or a healthy co-twin of an affected twin (not recorded which).

CDR3 amino acids: CASSREGQGGNYGYTF. This chain links TRBV5-1 with TRBJ1-2; there is no DNA to check the TCRdb D call of TRBD1. The CDR3 sequence is 16 residues long. Germline-derived CDR1 and CDR2 are SGHRS and YFSETQ.